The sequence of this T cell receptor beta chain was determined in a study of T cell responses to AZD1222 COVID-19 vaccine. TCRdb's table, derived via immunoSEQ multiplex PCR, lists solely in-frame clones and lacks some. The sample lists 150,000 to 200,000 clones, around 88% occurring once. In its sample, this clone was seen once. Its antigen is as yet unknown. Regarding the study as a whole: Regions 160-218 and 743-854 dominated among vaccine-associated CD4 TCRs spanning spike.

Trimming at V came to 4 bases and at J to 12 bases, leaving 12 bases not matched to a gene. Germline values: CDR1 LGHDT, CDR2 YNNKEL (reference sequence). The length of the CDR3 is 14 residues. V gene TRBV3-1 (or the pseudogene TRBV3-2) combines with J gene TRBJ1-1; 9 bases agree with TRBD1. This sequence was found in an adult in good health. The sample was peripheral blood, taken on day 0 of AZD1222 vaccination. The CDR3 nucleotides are TGTGCCAGCAGCCTTGGGGGACAGGGTTCGTTGTCTTTCTTT. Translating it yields CASSLGGQGSLSFF.